This TCR beta chain appears in the sequencing data of a study of cytomegalovirus exposure and HLA in healthy donors. The wider study: Out of 398 genotyped donors, about 80% belonged to the Caucasian-associated ancestry cluster. Overall study findings and caveats: Later examination showed HLA-associated TCR beta chains had greater clonal expansion than equally common others. Later on, an analysis found that several of the most significant clusters appeared to be linked to common viral pathogens, which included parvovirus B19.

The PCR contained 60 Vbeta and 13 Jbeta primers. Measured with immunoSEQ multiplex PCR; TCRdb has only the in-frame clones, and not every one. Among roughly 240,000 clones listed, more than 75% were seen once. From germline, CDR1 is SGHVS and CDR2 FNYEAQ. The CDR3 covers 16 residues. The ends were cut back, 0 bases at V and 0 bases at J, with 11 bases in the middle. With regard to this clone: Its antigen is not known.

This TCR was recovered from a girl aged 2 to 9 in good health and CMV-seronegative. The material sequenced was PBMCs. The chain carries TRBV7-6 and TRBJ1-1; TRBD1 might be the D (5 bases). The CDR3 spells CASSLATGAMNTEAFF. CDR3 coding DNA: TGTGCCAGCAGCTTAGCGACTGGGGCCATGAACACTGAAGCTTTCTTT.